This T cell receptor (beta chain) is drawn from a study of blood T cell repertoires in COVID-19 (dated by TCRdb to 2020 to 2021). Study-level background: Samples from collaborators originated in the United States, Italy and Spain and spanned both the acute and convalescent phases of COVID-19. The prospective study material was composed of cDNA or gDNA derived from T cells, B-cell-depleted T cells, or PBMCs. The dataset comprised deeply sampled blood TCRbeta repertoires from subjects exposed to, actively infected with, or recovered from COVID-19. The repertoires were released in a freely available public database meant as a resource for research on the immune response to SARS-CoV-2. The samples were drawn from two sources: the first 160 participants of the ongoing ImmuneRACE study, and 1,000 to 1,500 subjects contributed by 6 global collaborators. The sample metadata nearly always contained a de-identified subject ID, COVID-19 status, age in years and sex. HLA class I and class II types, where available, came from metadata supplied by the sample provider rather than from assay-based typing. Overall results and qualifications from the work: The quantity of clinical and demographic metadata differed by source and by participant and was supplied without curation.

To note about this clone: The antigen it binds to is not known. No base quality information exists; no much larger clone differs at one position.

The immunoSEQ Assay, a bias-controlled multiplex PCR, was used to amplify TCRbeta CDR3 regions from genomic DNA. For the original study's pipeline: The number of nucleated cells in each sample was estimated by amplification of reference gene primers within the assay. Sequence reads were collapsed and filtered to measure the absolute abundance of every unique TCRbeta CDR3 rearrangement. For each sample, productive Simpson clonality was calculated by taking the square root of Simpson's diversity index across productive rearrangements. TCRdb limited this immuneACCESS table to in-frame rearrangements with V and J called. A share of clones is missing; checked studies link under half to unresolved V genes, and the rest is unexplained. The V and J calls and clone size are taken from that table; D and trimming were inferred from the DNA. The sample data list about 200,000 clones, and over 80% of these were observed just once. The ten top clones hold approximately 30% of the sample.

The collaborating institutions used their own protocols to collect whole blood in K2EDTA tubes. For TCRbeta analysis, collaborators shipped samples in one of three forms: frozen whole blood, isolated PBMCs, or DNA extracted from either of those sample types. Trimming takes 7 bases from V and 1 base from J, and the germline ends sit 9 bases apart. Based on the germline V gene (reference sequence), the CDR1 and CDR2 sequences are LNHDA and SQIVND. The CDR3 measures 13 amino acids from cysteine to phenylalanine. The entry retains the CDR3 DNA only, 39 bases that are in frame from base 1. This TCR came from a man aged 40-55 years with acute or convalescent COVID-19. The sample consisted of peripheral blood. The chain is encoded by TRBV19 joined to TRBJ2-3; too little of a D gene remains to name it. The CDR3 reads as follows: CASTFAGTDTQYF. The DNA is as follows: TGTGCCAGTACCTTCGCGGGCACAGATACGCAGTATTTT.